What follows are 18 T cell receptor beta chains derived from one specimen sequenced in a study of shared clonotypes between healthy human individuals (dated by TCRdb to 2019 to 2021). For the CD8 naive samples, CD45RO-negative cells were positively selected for CCR7, yielding a CD45RA+CCR7+ population from which TemRA cells were excluded. The library was prepared using the immunoSEQ multiplex PCR assay. The table was pulled from immuneACCESS by TCRdb, which kept in-frame rearrangements only. Such tables lose some clones; where checked, under half of the loss comes from unresolved V genes, and the rest has no known cause. This sample comprises under 2,000,000 clones, around 96% of them detected only once. 1.2% of the sample comes from the top ten. The sample comprised naive CD8+ T cells sorted from blood. The label giving this sample's cell subset or site can be read as: CD45RA+CCR7+. These receptor sequences come from a man aged 18 to 29 in good health.

The rearrangement joins TRBV9 to TRBJ1-2, with D possibly matching TRBD1 (6 bases). The CDR3 loop spans 14 amino acids. CDR1 and CDR2 (germline): SGDLS, YYNGEE. V was pared by 7 bases and J by 8 bases, with 21 bases between. In DNA, the CDR3 is TGTGCCAGCCGTCAACCCCCAGGGGTAAAAGGCTACACCTTC. Amino acids: CASRQPPGVKGYTF.

This clone was seen only once. Other DNA sequences in the same sample also yield this CDR3. This chain connects TRBV7-9 to TRBJ2-7, with TRBD1 matching over 7 bases. The CDR3 totals 14 residues. After removal of 5 bases from V and 0 bases from J, the junction contained 4 bases not matched to a gene. Germline V CDR1 and CDR2: SEHNR, FQNEAQ (reference sequence). CDR3 residues: CASSPRGSSYEQYF. CDR3 nucleotide sequence: TGTGCCAGCAGCCCCAGGGGGAGCTCCTACGAGCAGTACTTC.

As to this clone: The sample carries other DNA sequences with the same CDR3. The chain recombines TRBV11-2 with TRBJ2-2; D ambiguous. CDR3 length: 13 residues. Germline CDR1 and CDR2: SGHAT and FQNNGV. V was cut by 1 base and J by 5 bases, with 5 bases left in between. The CDR3 protein is CASSLVGTGELFF. In DNA form, the CDR3 reads TGTGCCAGCAGCTTAGTAGGGACCGGGGAGCTGTTTTTT.

The gene calls are TRBV28 and TRBJ1-3, with D tentatively TRBD1 (5 bases). The germline V gene encodes CDR1 MDHEN and CDR2 SYDVKM. V lost 6 bases and J lost 8, with 8 bases in between. This CDR3 is built from 11 residues. CDR3 DNA: TGTGCCAGCAGCTGGGGGGACACCATATATTTT. Amino acids: CASSWGDTIYF.

The gene calls are TRBV7-9 and TRBJ2-5; D is possibly TRBD1 (7 bases). The V gene's germline CDR1 is SEHNR and CDR2 FQNEAQ (reference sequence). The V and J ends lost 4 bases and 1 base respectively, with 13 bases between them. CDR3 size: 15 residues. This CDR3 is CASSSPGGPQETQYF. CDR3 sequence (DNA): TGTGCCAGCAGCTCCCCAGGGGGGCCCCAAGAGACCCAGTACTTC.

This chain links TRBV9 with TRBJ2-5, with no clear D. The CDR3 is 14 amino acids. Trimming removed 4 bases from V and 5 bases from J, with 15 bases in between. Germline V gene data show CDR1 as SGDLS and CDR2 as YYNGEE. The chain's CDR3 is CASSPQNSGETQYF. As DNA, the CDR3 is TGTGCCAGCAGCCCCCAAAATTCCGGGGAGACCCAGTACTTC.

The chain carries TRBV13 and TRBJ2-1; possibly TRBD1 for D (5 bases). The germline CDR1 and CDR2 sequences are PRHDT and FYEKMQ (reference sequence). Between the trimmed V and J ends, which lost 7 bases and 8 bases, there was a span of 12 bases. The CDR3 runs 12 residues. CDR3 in amino acids: CASTWEGDEQFF. The CDR3 coding sequence is TGTGCCAGCACCTGGGAAGGGGATGAGCAGTTCTTC.

The rearrangement joins TRBV5-4 to TRBJ2-7; D not resolved. Trimming removed 4 bases from V and 0 bases from J, with 11 bases in between. CDR1 and CDR2 (germline): SGHNT, YYREEE (reference sequence). This CDR3 is 14 amino acids long. The CDR3, as DNA: TGTGCCAGCAGCCCAATCGTCGGCTCCTACGAGCAGTACTTC. It encodes CASSPIVGSYEQYF.

The CDR3 nucleotides read TGTGCCAGCAGCTTAGCAGGCGCGACCGGGGAGCTGTTTTTT. The encoded protein is CASSLAGATGELFF. This chain uses TRBV11-2 with TRBJ2-2; D unresolved. Looked up from germline, CDR1 is SGHAT and CDR2 is FQNNGV. This CDR3 has 14 amino acids. Trimming cost V 1 base and J 5 bases, with 8 bases left between them.

The chain is built from TRBV27 and TRBJ2-7, with D uncertain. Between the trimmed V and J ends, which lost 5 bases and 8 bases, there was a span of 13 bases. The germline V gene has CDR1 MNHEY and CDR2 SMNVEV (reference sequence). The CDR3 spans 12 residues. CDR3 region: CASSAAISKQYF. DNA of the CDR3: TGTGCCAGCAGTGCGGCAATTAGTAAGCAGTACTTC.

CDR3 sequence: CATRRDRSPQETQYF. As DNA, the CDR3 is TGTGCCACCCGACGAGACAGGAGCCCTCAAGAGACCCAGTACTTC. J is TRBJ2-5 and V is TRBV15; TRBD1 is a possible D gene (6 bases). The CDR3 extends over 15 amino acids. Trimming took 8 bases from V and 2 from J, leaving 18 bases between them. The V gene's germline CDR1 is LNHNV and CDR2 YYDKDF (reference sequence).

V is TRBV4-3 and J is TRBJ2-3; 12 nucleotides align to TRBD2. Trimming took 0 bases from V and 2 from J; bases not matched to a gene: 9. Per germline, CDR1 LGHNA and CDR2 YSLEER. The CDR3 totals 19 residues. The CDR3 nucleotides read TGCGCCAGCAGCCAAGATTGGACTAGCGGGAAAGGGGTCACAGATACGCAGTATTTT. This gives the protein CASSQDWTSGKGVTDTQYF.

The genes are TRBV10-3 and TRBJ1-1, with no clear D. Trimming shortened V by 8 bases and J by 0 bases, and 10 bases separated the two germline ends. In germline, CDR1 is ENHRY, CDR2 SYGVKD. The CDR3 is 13 residues long. In nucleotides, the CDR3 is TGTGCCATCGGAGGGCCGTTGAACACTGAAGCTTTCTTT. Translation: CAIGGPLNTEAFF.

V usage is TRBV27 and J usage is TRBJ2-3, with TRBD1 matching 8 bases. Germline CDR1 is MNHEY and CDR2 is SMNVEV (reference sequence). The V and J ends lost 4 bases and 4 bases, in that order; junction bases with no gene match: 4. The CDR3 totals 14 residues. The CDR3 region is CASSYQGAPDTQYF. CDR3 DNA sequence: TGTGCCAGCAGTTACCAGGGGGCCCCAGATACGCAGTATTTT.

The genes are TRBV29-1 and TRBJ2-3; 8 bases line up with TRBD2. Germline V gene data show CDR1 as SQVTM and CDR2 as ANQGSEA. The CDR3 totals 15 residues. V dropped 7 bases and J dropped 2; count of bases not matched to a gene: 11. CDR3 sequence: CSAEIGTRDTDTQYF. The CDR3 DNA reads TGCAGCGCAGAAATCGGGACTAGGGACACAGATACGCAGTATTTT.

V gene TRBV19 combines with J gene TRBJ2-2; perhaps TRBD2 as D (6 bases). The CDR3 extends over 15 amino acids. Germline V lookup: CDR1 LNHDA, CDR2 SQIVND (reference sequence). The V end was cut by 7 bases, the J end by 6 bases, with 18 bases between. In nucleotides, the CDR3 is TGTGCCAGTATGAACATGGCCGCGGGGTCCGGGGAGCTGTTTTTT. As protein: CASMNMAAGSGELFF. The entire variable domain, with the rest obtained from reference TRBV19 and TRBJ2-2, is as follows: DGGITQSPKYLFRKEGQNVTLSCEQNLNHDAMYWYRQDPGQGLRLIYYSQIVNDFQKGDIAEGYSVSREKKESFPLTVTSAQKNPTAFYLCASMNMAAGSGELFFGEGSRLTVL.

DNA for the CDR3: TGTGCCAGCAGCTTAGCGGGGTCAGTTCAAGAGACCCAGTACTTC. Its protein product is CASSLAGSVQETQYF. V and J are TRBV7-6 and TRBJ2-5; D is unclear. The CDR3 extends over 15 amino acids. The V gene's germline CDR1 is SGHVS and CDR2 FNYEAQ. V lost 0 bases and J lost 2, with 10 bases in between.

The chain links TRBV6-1 to TRBJ2-7; D uncertain. Trimming removed 3 bases at V and 2 bases at J, with 17 bases between. The CDR3 consists of 16 residues. CDR1 is MNHNS, CDR2 SASEGT, per germline. The CDR3 loop is CASSEELVLGAYEQYF. The CDR3 DNA reads TGTGCCAGCAGTGAGGAGTTGGTTCTGGGCGCCTACGAGCAGTACTTC.